The 23 T cell receptor beta chains listed next were all sequenced from one sample in a study of early T cells in non-severe SARS-CoV-2 infection listed by TCRdb under 2021. Library generation was performed with 5' RACE. Sequencing relied on a NextSeq 500. TCRdb itself trimmed the public reads at Q25 with fastp, ran MiXCR and retained productive beta chains. Entries are consolidated by CDR3 protein sequence, retaining the most common genes and DNA. This sample has 35,000 to 50,000 distinct CDR3 sequences in its table, and roughly 7.1% of those were observed once. Clones ranked in the top ten supply around 4.5% of the sample. The sample was whole blood. The receptors stem from an adult who was a healthcare worker with PCR-confirmed SARS-CoV-2 infection or an uninfected control (not recorded which).

This clonotype was seen more than once but under ten times. The chain's CDR3 is CASSPPIPDTQYF. The CDR3 DNA follows: TGTGCCAGCAGCCCTCCTATCCCAGATACGCAGTATTTT. The gene calls are TRBV12-3 or TRBV12-4 and TRBJ2-3; no definite D call. The CDR3 is made up of 13 amino acids. V dropped 6 bases and J dropped 4 bases, with 11 bases sitting between them.

This clonotype has a handful of counts. V is TRBV20-1 and J is TRBJ1-5, with D possibly matching TRBD1 (6 bases). Germline loops: CDR1 DFQATT, CDR2 SNEGSKA (reference sequence). Trimming shortened V by 6 bases and J by 1 base, and 10 bases separated the two germline ends. The CDR3 length is 13 residues. CDR3 sequence: CSALRGSNQPQHF. As DNA, the CDR3 is TGCAGTGCCCTTAGGGGGAGCAATCAGCCCCAGCATTTT.

This clonotype turned up a few times. Written as DNA, the CDR3 is TGCAGTGCTGTGGGACTAGCGGGGAGTGGTGAGCAGTTCTTC. This sequence encodes CSAVGLAGSGEQFF. The V and J genes are TRBV20-1 and TRBJ2-1, with TRBD2 matching 13 bases. Germline assignment: CDR1 DFQATT and CDR2 SNEGSKA (reference sequence). V lost 5 bases and J lost 9; bases outside the gene matches: 7. This CDR3 has 14 amino acids.

The chain joins TRBV7-6 to TRBJ1-2; 8 bases are a match to TRBD1. The CDR3 length is 13 residues. After removal of 1 base from V and 5 bases from J, the junction contained 0 bases not matched to a gene. Germline CDR1 is SGHVS and CDR2 is FNYEAQ. CDR3 region: CASSLGQGYGYTF. CDR3 in DNA: TGTGCCAGCAGCTTAGGACAGGGGTATGGCTACACCTTC.

The rearrangement uses TRBV7-2 and TRBJ1-2; D is unclear. The V and J ends lost 1 base and 2 bases respectively, with 8 bases between them. The germline V gene has CDR1 SGHTA and CDR2 FQGNSA. The length of the CDR3 is 14 residues. The CDR3 protein is CASSLGSENYGYTF. The CDR3 coding sequence is TGTGCCAGCAGCTTAGGATCTGAAAACTATGGCTACACCTTC.

The J gene is TRBJ2-7, the V gene TRBV2; D not resolved. Trimming stripped 6 bases from V and 6 bases from J, with 12 bases between. This CDR3 spans 12 amino acids. The germline gives CDR1 SNHLY, CDR2 FYNNEI. CDR3 coding DNA: TGTGCCAGCAGAGCCACAGAGTCCGAGCAGTACTTC. Its protein is CASRATESEQYF.

This clonotype has only a few counts. The V call is TRBV6-1, the J call TRBJ2-3; D might be TRBD2 (5 bases). The CDR3 length is 16 residues. V shed 6 bases and J shed 2 bases, with 18 bases lying between them. Per germline, CDR1 MNHNS and CDR2 SASEGT. This chain's CDR3 is CASRFLYRENTDTQYF. The CDR3 DNA reads as TGTGCCAGCAGATTCCTCTACCGGGAAAACACAGATACGCAGTATTTT.

CDR3 DNA: TGTGCCAGCAGTTCTCAGCGGGGCTCTACCGAGCAGTACTTC. It yields the protein CASSSQRGSTEQYF. V is TRBV28 and J is TRBJ2-7; 7 nucleotides line up with TRBD2. The J segment lost 6 bases and the V segment lost 4 bases, leaving 9 bases of the junction unmatched. The CDR3 is 14 residues long. CDR1 is MDHEN, CDR2 SYDVKM, per germline.

The rearrangement joins TRBV7-2 to TRBJ2-3, with a weak D call TRBD2 (6 bases). V lost 1 base to trimming and J lost 0 bases, with 8 bases between them. Germline CDR1 SGHTA, CDR2 FQGNSA. This CDR3 region has 15 residues. The CDR3 region is CASSLVGTSTDTQYF. The CDR3 bases are TGTGCCAGCAGCTTAGTCGGGACTAGCACAGATACGCAGTATTTT. Full variable domain (remainder filled in from reference TRBV7-2 and TRBJ2-3): GAGVSQSPSNKVTEKGKDVELRCDPISGHTALYWYRQSLGQGLEFLIYFQGNSAPDKSGLPSDRFSAERTGGSVSTLTIQRTQQEDSAVYLCASSLVGTSTDTQYFGPGTRLTVL.

In its sample, this clonotype was seen a few times. The chain employs TRBV6-1 and TRBJ2-3; a weak D match, TRBD2 (5 bases). Germline CDR1 reads MNHNS; CDR2 reads SASEGT. The CDR3 consists of 13 residues. Trimming took 6 bases from V and 0 from J, leaving 7 bases between them. The CDR3 region is CASRRVSTDTQYF. CDR3 DNA: TGTGCCAGCAGGCGGGTGAGCACAGATACGCAGTATTTT.

This clonotype came up a few times. The V and J genes are TRBV5-6 and TRBJ1-1; D is possibly TRBD1 (5 bases). CDR1 SGHDT and CDR2 YYEEEE come from the germline V gene. The CDR3 is made up of 14 amino acids. Between the trimmed V and J ends, which lost 6 bases and 1 base, there was a span of 13 bases. The chain's CDR3 is CASTWGPTNTEAFF. The CDR3 nucleotides are TGTGCCAGCACCTGGGGCCCAACGAACACTGAAGCTTTCTTT.

In its sample, this clonotype was seen many times. The gene calls are TRBV12-5 and TRBJ1-1; 9 bases line up with TRBD1. Trimming took 5 bases from V and 3 from J; bases not matched to a gene: 7. CDR1 LGHNT and CDR2 FRNRAP come from the germline V gene. CDR3 size: 15 residues. The CDR3 spells CASGLTGGLYTEAFF. In DNA, the CDR3 is TGTGCTAGTGGTCTAACAGGGGGCTTGTACACTGAAGCTTTCTTT.

This chain connects TRBV27 to TRBJ2-3; 10 bases fit TRBD2. CDR1 MNHEY and CDR2 SMNVEV come from the germline V gene (reference sequence). The CDR3 runs 16 residues. V was pared by 5 bases and J by 1 base, with 6 bases of the junction left unmatched. The CDR3 loop is CASSNIAGGGTDTQYF. CDR3 DNA sequence: TGTGCCAGCAGTAACATAGCGGGGGGAGGCACAGATACGCAGTATTTT.

The genes are TRBV7-9 and TRBJ1-2, with a possible D match to TRBD1 (5 bases). In germline, CDR1 is SEHNR, CDR2 FQNEAQ (reference sequence). Trimming removed 6 bases from V and 8 bases from J, with 19 bases in between. The CDR3 is made up of 14 amino acids. The CDR3, as DNA: TGTGCCAGCAGTCCCGATCGCGCAGGGTTCGGCTACACCTTC. Translated, it gives CASSPDRAGFGYTF.

The V gene is TRBV7-2, the J gene TRBJ2-7, with 7 bases lining up with TRBD1. This CDR3 is 16 amino acids long. The V and J ends lost 5 bases and 3 bases, in that order; junction bases with no gene match: 13. The germline CDR1 and CDR2 sequences are SGHTA and FQGNSA. The DNA for the CDR3 is TGTGCCAGCAGCGTGGGGCCGACAGGGAAGGGCTACGAGCAGTACTTC. This gives the protein CASSVGPTGKGYEQYF.

This clonotype was detected ten times or more. This chain connects TRBV4-2 to TRBJ1-5; 7 bases line up with TRBD1. The CDR3 sequence is 16 residues long. V was pared by 2 bases and J by 1 base, with 5 bases of the junction left unmatched. CDR1 and CDR2 from the germline V gene are LGHNA and YNFKEQ. This CDR3 is CASSQRRTGSNQPQHF. The CDR3, as DNA: TGTGCCAGCAGCCAAAGAAGGACAGGCAGCAATCAGCCCCAGCATTTT.

This clonotype was detected ten times or more. The V and J genes are TRBV6-5 and TRBJ2-3; 7 bases are shared with TRBD1. The CDR3 is made up of 15 amino acids. Trimming removed 7 bases from V and 1 base from J; junction bases left unmatched: 8. Germline assignment: CDR1 MNHEY and CDR2 SVGAGI. DNA of the CDR3: TGTGCCAGCACTCAGGGGGATGTTGGCACAGATACGCAGTATTTT. Amino acid sequence: CASTQGDVGTDTQYF.

This clonotype was seen at least ten times. The chain joins TRBV10-2 to TRBJ2-5, with unresolved D. There are 15 residues in the CDR3. The germline V gene has CDR1 WSHSY and CDR2 SAAADI. The V gene lost 9 bases and the J gene lost 2 bases, with 19 bases spanning the gap. CDR3 DNA: TGCGCCAGTCTACCAAACCGAGGACGGCAAGAGACCCAGTACTTC. Residues: CASLPNRGRQETQYF.

The chain joins TRBV20-1 to TRBJ1-6, with a possible D match to TRBD1 (6 bases). In germline, CDR1 is DFQATT, CDR2 SNEGSKA (reference sequence). Trimming removed 5 bases from V and 3 bases from J, with 11 bases in between. This CDR3 is built from 14 residues. CDR3 sequence reads: CSASQGHYNSPLHF. Written as DNA, the CDR3 is TGCAGTGCTTCACAGGGTCACTATAATTCACCCCTCCACTTT.

This clonotype occurred a few times. The J gene is TRBJ2-1, the V gene TRBV25-1; TRBD2 agrees at 11 bases. The CDR3 has 14 residues. With V trimmed by 8 bases and J by 5 bases, 5 bases remained unmatched. The germline V gene has CDR1 MGHDK and CDR2 SYGVNS. The CDR3 DNA reads TGTGCCAGCCCCGAGACTAGCGGGGACAATGAGCAGTTCTTC. This gives the protein CASPETSGDNEQFF.

V and J are TRBV19 and TRBJ2-1; D might be TRBD1 (6 bases). CDR3 length: 14 residues. Trimming took off 6 bases at V and 5 bases at J, with 14 bases between the two ends. Germline CDR1 is LNHDA and CDR2 is SQIVND (reference sequence). CDR3 amino acids: CASSGTLPNNEQFF. CDR3 bases: TGTGCCAGTAGCGGGACATTGCCCAACAATGAGCAGTTCTTC.

This clonotype was recorded at least ten times. The V and J genes are TRBV30 and TRBJ2-7; 13 positions agree with TRBD2. Germline lookup yields CDR1 GTSNPN and CDR2 SVGIG (reference sequence). The V gene end was trimmed by 3 bases and the J gene end by 6 bases; junction bases not matched to a gene: 5. The CDR3 is 14 amino acids. The chain's CDR3 is CAWRTSGGPLEQYF. The CDR3 DNA follows: TGTGCCTGGAGGACTAGCGGGGGGCCTCTCGAGCAGTACTTC.

This clonotype was detected ten times or more. The chain links TRBV6-6 to TRBJ2-3; D possibly corresponds to TRBD1 (6 bases). Looked up from germline, CDR1 is MNHNY and CDR2 is SVGAGI (reference sequence). The CDR3 contains 17 residues. V dropped 0 bases and J dropped 4 bases, with 17 bases sitting between them. The chain's CDR3 is CASSYSRRTAWADTQYF. As DNA, the CDR3 is TGTGCCAGCAGTTACTCGCGCAGGACAGCCTGGGCAGATACGCAGTATTTT.